A single sample is the source of the 17 T cell receptor beta chains below, sequenced in a study of tumor-infiltrating lymphocytes in primary liver carcinoma. Both RNA and DNA were isolated together from around 18-30 mg of bulk tissue that had not been sorted. Total RNA (roughly 540 ng) served as template for TCR beta cDNA synthesis primed by a constant-region primer. Sequencing libraries for TCR beta derived from three nested multiplex PCR rounds that used slightly modified ARM-PCR. With TRBV1-TRBV30 forward primers and a C-beta reverse primer, the first two PCR rounds were run for 10 to 11 cycles each. TCRdb analysed the multiplex PCR reads with MiXCR anew, one entry per CDR3 protein. This sample has about 22,000 distinct CDR3 sequences, with around 84% found just once. Input material: liver tumor tissue from sampling region 2. Subset indicated: tumor region T2, inferior pole. The receptors originated from a woman under 40 with primary liver carcinoma and hepatitis B virus infection.

On this clonotype itself: The CDR3 ends on some other residue instead of the conserved phenylalanine or tryptophan, so this is likely a read error. The chain carries TRBV4-3 and TRBJ2-2, with D possibly matching TRBD2 (6 bases). Trimming took off 8 bases at V and 4 bases at J, with 20 bases between the two ends. Germline V gives CDR1 LGHNA, CDR2 YSLEER. CDR3 size: 16 residues. The CDR3 is CASGLGAGTLTGELFL. DNA for the CDR3: TGCGCCAGCGGCCTAGGGGCGGGGACCCTCACCGGGGAGCTGTTTCTT.

In regard to this clonotype: The germline gene is not matched at one end of the junction; a read error may be the cause. The V and J genes are TRBV6-2 or TRBV6-3 and TRBJ2-2; D is unresolved. Germline loops: CDR1 MNHEY, CDR2 SVGEGT. This CDR3 comprises 13 residues. CDR3 sequence reads: CTSSYSETWELFF. The CDR3, as DNA: TGTACCAGTAGTTACTCGGAGACCTGGGAGCTGTTTTTT.

This clonotype was observed once. The rearrangement uses TRBV6-1 and TRBJ2-2; perhaps D is TRBD1 or TRBD2 (6 bases each). This CDR3 comprises 19 residues. From germline, CDR1 is MNHNS and CDR2 SASEGT. V was cut by 2 bases and J by 1 base, with 20 bases left in between. In DNA, the CDR3 is TGTGCCAGCAGTGAAACCATTCCCGGGGGCGCTGGGAACACCGGGGAGCTGTTTTTT. Its protein is CASSETIPGGAGNTGELFF.

A remark on this clonotype: One end of the junction fails to match germline, which may point to a read error. CDR3 amino acids: CAGSHTEVGDQYF. CDR3 bases: TGTGCCGGCAGTCACACTGAGGTAGGGGATCAGTACTTC. The chain carries TRBV6-2 or TRBV6-3 and TRBJ2-7; TRBD1 might be the D (5 bases). Germline lookup yields CDR1 MNHEY and CDR2 SVGEGT. This CDR3 spans 13 amino acids.

As to this clonotype: Germline and junction disagree at one end, which may indicate a read error. The genes are TRBV4-3 and TRBJ2-1; TRBD2 might be the D (6 bases). The CDR3 has 16 residues. Germline assignment: CDR1 LGHNA and CDR2 YSLEER. The CDR3 nucleotides are TGCGCCAGCAGGCAAGATGCGGGAAACTCCTATAATGAGCAGTTCTTC. Protein product: CASRQDAGNSYNEQFF.

The gene calls are TRBV6-6 and TRBJ2-3; D perhaps matches TRBD2 (5 bases). Germline V lookup: CDR1 MNHNY, CDR2 SVGAGI (reference sequence). This CDR3 spans 15 amino acids. The CDR3: CVSSYQRGNTDTQYF. Written as DNA, the CDR3 is TGTGTTAGCAGTTACCAGCGAGGGAACACAGATACGCAGTATTTT.

Worth noting for this clonotype: Relative to the germline gene, one junction end is altered; a read error may explain this. The chain uses TRBV11-1 and TRBJ2-4, with 8 bases that match TRBD1. The DNA end is more similar to TRBJ2-1, so the J call may be wrong. Germline CDR1 SGHAT, CDR2 FQDESV (reference sequence). This CDR3 has 15 amino acids. The CDR3 DNA reads TGTGCCAACAGCTTAACCGGGACAGGTTATGGCATTCAGTTCTTC. It specifies CANSLTGTGYGIQFF.

Note on this clonotype: The junction departs from the called germline gene at one end, perhaps through a read error. V is TRBV6-1 and J is TRBJ2-2, with D perhaps being TRBD1 or TRBD2 (6 bases each). The germline CDR1 and CDR2 sequences are MNHNS and SASEGT. The CDR3 extends over 19 amino acids. The CDR3, as DNA: TGTGCCAGCAGTGAAACCTTTACCGGGGGCGCCGCGAACACCGGAGAGCTGTTTTTT. Translating it yields CASSETFTGGAANTGELFF.

In the case of this clonotype: One end of the junction does not line up with germline, which may come from a read error. V gene TRBV4-2 combines with J gene TRBJ2-7; 7 bases are a match to TRBD2. This CDR3 spans 18 amino acids. CDR1 is LGHNA, CDR2 YNFKEQ, per germline. The CDR3 reads CASSQEHLEQRGPRERYF. CDR3 bases: TGTGCCAGCAGCCAGGAACACCTAGAACAGCGGGGACCGCGCGAGCGGTACTTC.

Note on this clonotype: A read error may account for a junction end that differs from germline. CDR3 sequence: CASSQLGMVAQDSDTQYF. In DNA, the CDR3 is TGCGCCAGTAGCCAACTAGGAATGGTAGCTCAAGACTCGGATACGCAGTATTTT. The V and J genes are TRBV4-1 and TRBJ2-3; D may be TRBD2 (5 bases). Germline values: CDR1 MGHRA, CDR2 YSYEKL. The CDR3 spans 18 residues.

In regard to this clonotype: One junction end disagrees with the germline gene, perhaps due to a read error. This chain joins TRBV5-6 and TRBJ2-2, with D perhaps assigned TRBD1 or TRBD2 (5 bases each). CDR3 length equals 15 residues. Per germline, CDR1 SGHDT and CDR2 YYEEEE. The CDR3 bases are TGTGCCAGCAGCTTGGCACCCAGGGTCACCAGGGAGTTGTCTTTT. It translates to CASSLAPRVTRELSF.

This clonotype is a singleton in its sample. Relative to the germline gene, one junction end is altered; a read error may explain this. V usage is TRBV12-3 or TRBV12-4 and J usage is TRBJ2-6, with 9 bases that match TRBD1. The CDR3 contains 20 residues. The CDR3 DNA follows: TGTGCCAGCAGCTTAGTGGGGAGGACAGGGGTCCGCTCTGGGGCCAACGTCCTAACTTTC. This gives the protein CASSLVGRTGVRSGANVLTF.

Remarks on this clonotype: One end of the junction varies from germline; a read error may be responsible. The chain is built from TRBV6-5 and TRBJ2-7; D unclear. The CDR3 sequence is 14 residues long. The germline CDR1 and CDR2 sequences are MNHEY and SVGAGI. The CDR3 DNA follows: TGTGCCATCAGTCTCTTTCCCCTCCCCTACGATCAGTACTTC. Its protein is CAISLFPLPYDQYF.

The chain couples TRBV6-5 to TRBJ2-2; 7 bases are a match to TRBD1. This CDR3 contains 15 residues. CDR1 and CDR2 (germline): MNHEY, SVGAGI. Germline trimming cut 5 bases from V and 4 bases from J; bases unmatched to any gene: 7. The CDR3 DNA is TGTGCCAGCAGTCCACAGACAGGGTCCACCGGGGAGCTGTTTTTT. It yields the protein CASSPQTGSTGELFF.

This clonotype was seen once. A read error may produce the germline difference seen at one junction end. CDR3 nucleotide sequence: TGTGCTAGCAGTCCCGAGACTAGCGGGACGAGCACAGATACGCAGTATTTT. Translating it yields CASSPETSGTSTDTQYF. This chain links TRBV28 with TRBJ2-3, with 11 bases that match TRBD2. The germline V gene encodes CDR1 MDHEN and CDR2 SYDVKM. This CDR3 has 17 amino acids. Based on the CDR3 plus reference TRBV28 and TRBJ2-3, the full variable domain is DVKVTQSSRYLVKRTGEKVFLECVQDMDHENMFWYRQDPGLGLRLIYFSYDVKMKEKGDIPEGYSVSREKKERFSLILESASTNQTSMYLCASSPETSGTSTDTQYFGPGTRLTVL.

The chain joins TRBV5-4 to TRBJ2-3; possible D gene TRBD1, 5 bases. With 4 bases removed from V and 15 bases from J, the gap between germline ends came to 33 bases. This CDR3 comprises 17 residues. Germline CDR1 is SGHNT and CDR2 is YYREEE (reference sequence). The CDR3 loop is CASSVDGHPPLTDTHYF. As DNA, the CDR3 is TGTGCCAGCAGCGTAGACGGACACCCTCCACTCACAGATACACATTATTTT.

Comments on this clonotype: The CDR3 end shows no conserved phenylalanine or tryptophan, and so a read error is likely. V is TRBV4-3 and J is TRBJ2-2, with 10 positions matching TRBD2. The CDR3 runs to 18 residues. The germline V gene has CDR1 LGHNA and CDR2 YSLEER. The CDR3 region has the DNA TGCGTCAGCAGCCAAGTTCCAGCGGGAGGGCCGAGGGCCTGGGAGCTGTTTATT. It translates to CVSSQVPAGGPRAWELFI.